This T cell receptor (beta chain) was recorded in a study of blood T cells in healthy people across ages. General study findings and limits: Considered underestimates were the diversity estimates obtained from one million T cells.

With a J-beta primer mix and a sample-barcoded 5' primer, a second PCR ran 7 to 11 cycles. The authors tagged each cDNA molecule using a template-switch adaptor with 12 random nucleotides. TCRdb recomputed calls from the 5' RACE reads with MiXCR, one row per CDR3 protein. The sample lists 1.5 million to 2 million distinct CDR3 sequences, 35% to 50% occurring once. The sample holds a few counts of this clonotype. Its antigen remains unidentified. The junction had 8 bases not matched to a gene; V was cut back by 4 bases and J by 4 bases. Germline-derived CDR1 and CDR2 are SGHRS and YFSETQ. This CDR3 has 14 amino acids.

The receptor was isolated from a human donor in good health. Sequenced input: blood. The chain has TRBV5-1 and TRBJ2-7; 7 bases are shared with TRBD1. The CDR3 loop is CASSIPGQNYEQYF. The CDR3 DNA sequence: TGCGCCAGCAGCATACCGGGACAGAATTACGAGCAGTACTTC.